This is a list of T cell receptor beta chains from one sample in a study of cytomegalovirus exposure and HLA in healthy donors. The data were produced by immunoSEQ multiplex PCR, yet TCRdb's version contains in-frame clones alone and is incomplete. The repertoire holds some 100,000 clones, with 65% to 75% as singletons. The sequenced sample was PBMCs. These receptors all stem from a woman younger than 30 in good health and CMV-seropositive. Each CDR3 is given with its conserved first and last residue. The order of the fields is clone size, D gene, V gene, J gene, CDR3 DNA, CDR3 protein. A D gene is named only where the DNA matches it firmly. Not all rows give a size; the values are once, few, many and, for expanded clones, a class.

NA	NA	TRBV27	TRBJ2-3	TGTGCCAGCAGCCACACAGATACGCAGTATTTT	CASSHTDTQYF
NA	TRBD2	TRBV27	TRBJ2-7	TGTGCCAGCAGTTTATGGGGGGGGGCCTACGAGCAGTACTTC	CASSLWGGAYEQYF
NA	NA	TRBV6-4	TRBJ2-7	TGTGCCAGCAGACGGACAGCGAGCACCTACGAGCAGTACTTC	CASRRTASTYEQYF
NA	NA	TRBV29-1	TRBJ1-1	TGCAGCGCCGGTAGTGGGAGCACTGAAGCTTTCTTT	CSAGSGSTEAFF
NA	TRBD2	TRBV27	TRBJ2-1	TGTGCCAGCAGTCGACTTAGCGGGAGCTCCTACAATGAGCAGTTCTTC	CASSRLSGSSYNEQFF
NA	NA	TRBV30	TRBJ2-1	TGTGCCGGTAGAGACTTGAGCTCCTACAATGAGCAGTTCTTC	CAGRDLSSYNEQFF
once	NA	TRBV7-2	TRBJ2-4	TGTGCCAGCAGCTTAGCTGGAGGAGGGAACATTCAGTACTTC	CASSLAGGGNIQYF
NA	TRBD1	TRBV4-1	TRBJ2-7	TGCGCCAGCAGCCCCATACTTATCGGACAGGTGGCTGACGAGCAGTACTTC	CASSPILIGQVADEQYF
NA	TRBD2	TRBV7-3	TRBJ2-2	TGTGCCAGCAGCTTGGGACTAGCGGACGAGGGCACCGGGGAGCTGTTTTTT	CASSLGLADEGTGELFF
NA	TRBD1	TRBV29-1	TRBJ2-7	TGCAGCGTCTCGACAGGGGTCACCTACGAGCAGTACTTC	CSVSTGVTYEQYF
NA	TRBD2	TRBV19	TRBJ2-1	TGTGCCAGTAGTATAGGGCCGACTAGCGGGATCAACAATGAGCAGTTCTTC	CASSIGPTSGINNEQFF
NA	NA	TRBV5-6	TRBJ2-7	TGTGCCAGCAGCTTACGGCGGGGATACTACGAGCAGTACTTC	CASSLRRGYYEQYF
NA	NA	TRBV15	TRBJ2-5	TGTGCCACCAGCAGAGATCTTGCCTACCTCCCAGAGACCCAGTACTTC	CATSRDLAYLPETQYF
NA	TRBD1	TRBV7-2	TRBJ1-2	TGTGCCAGCAGCCCACAACAGGGGAGGAGCGGCTACACCTTC	CASSPQQGRSGYTF
NA	NA	TRBV19	TRBJ2-2	TGTGCCAGTAGTATGGGAGGTATGGAGCTGTTTTTT	CASSMGGMELFF
NA	NA	TRBV7-2	TRBJ2-7	TGTGCCAGCAGCCGGGGACTTGACCCACAACACTACGAGCAGTACTTC	CASSRGLDPQHYEQYF
NA	NA	TRBV6-1	TRBJ2-1	TGTGCCAGCACCCCGGATGGGAGCTCCTACAATGAGCAGTTCTTC	CASTPDGSSYNEQFF
NA	TRBD1	TRBV16	TRBJ2-1	TGTGCCAGCAGCCAATACCGGGACAGGGGACCCAATGAGCAGTTCTTC	CASSQYRDRGPNEQFF
few	NA	TRBV27	TRBJ2-7	TGTGCCAGCAGTCGGGATGGGCTCTCCTACGAGCAGTACTTC	CASSRDGLSYEQYF
NA	TRBD2	TRBV28	TRBJ2-1	TGTGCCAGCAGTTTTGCGAGACTAGCGGGAAGAGACAATGAGCAGTTCTTC	CASSFARLAGRDNEQFF
NA	NA	TRBV7-2	TRBJ2-7	TGTGCCAGCAGCTTCGGGATGGACGAGCAGTGCTTC	CASSFGMDEQCF
NA	TRBD2	TRBV30	TRBJ2-7	TGTGCCTGGAAATCGCTAGCGGGCGACGAGCAGTACTTC	CAWKSLAGDEQYF